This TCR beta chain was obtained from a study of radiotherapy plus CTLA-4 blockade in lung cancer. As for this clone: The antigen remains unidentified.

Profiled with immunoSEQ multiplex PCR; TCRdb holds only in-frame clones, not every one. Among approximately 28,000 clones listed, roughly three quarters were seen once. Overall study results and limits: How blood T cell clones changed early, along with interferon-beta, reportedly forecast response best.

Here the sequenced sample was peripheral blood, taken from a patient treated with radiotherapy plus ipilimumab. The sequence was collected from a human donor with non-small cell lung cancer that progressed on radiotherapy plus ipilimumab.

CDR3: CASSYWTAQDGYEQYF. CDR3 nucleotide sequence: TGCGCCAGCAGCTACTGGACCGCCCAGGACGGATACGAGCAGTACTTC. V and J are TRBV4-1 and TRBJ2-7; D ambiguous. Between the trimmed V and J ends, which lost 5 bases and 4 bases, there was a span of 21 bases. The CDR3 consists of 16 residues. Looked up from germline, CDR1 is MGHRA and CDR2 is YSYEKL.